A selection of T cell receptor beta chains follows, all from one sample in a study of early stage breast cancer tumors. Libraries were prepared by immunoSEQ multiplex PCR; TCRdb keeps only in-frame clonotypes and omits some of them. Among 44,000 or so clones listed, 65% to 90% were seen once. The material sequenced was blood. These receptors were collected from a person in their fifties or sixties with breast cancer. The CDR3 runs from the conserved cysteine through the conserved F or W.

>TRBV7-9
CASSLGAGDRSGANVLTF
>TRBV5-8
CASSLNRDYGELFF
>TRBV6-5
CASSYSRRTSIGELFF
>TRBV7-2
CASTPGMNTEAFF
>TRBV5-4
CASSGTSGSTDEQFF
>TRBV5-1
CASSRGQGRTTEKLFF
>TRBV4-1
CASSQAGTGAYNEQFF
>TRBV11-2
CASSAGASGQRSETQYF
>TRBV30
CAWSGFFGGEETQYF
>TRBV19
CASSIISGTSTDTQYF
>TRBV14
CASSPTIPRTDTQYF
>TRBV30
CAWSGGTGGNLNQPQHF
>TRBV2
CASSEFMLLNTGELFF
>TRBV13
CASSLVTGGWGYGYTF
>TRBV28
CASSLTGGRNTIYF
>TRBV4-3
CASSQVGTKNEKLFF
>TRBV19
CASRQGAETQYF
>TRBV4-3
CASSQEAVNEAFF
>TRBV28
CASSPRGDQPQHF
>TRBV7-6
CASSSGQGVGEKLFF
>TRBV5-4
CASSLEQGAGSGGYTF
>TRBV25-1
CASSRRDSANEKLFF
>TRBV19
CASRVSARGTDTQYF
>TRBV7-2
CASSLGGSGANVLTF
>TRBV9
CASSVEVSGPEAFF
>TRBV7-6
CASSPGTVYEQYF
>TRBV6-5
CASSSPRDGANYGYTF
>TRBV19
CASSPQSGGGWNTEAFF
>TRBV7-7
CASLTGPHTGELFF
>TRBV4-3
CASSQDYVGTQYF
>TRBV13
CASSLAGSGGGETQYF
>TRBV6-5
CASSPTGSNQPQHF
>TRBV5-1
CASSPGLPYEQYF
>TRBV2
CASSPRGGQSNQPQHF
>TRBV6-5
CASSFSGGDEKLFF
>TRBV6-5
CASSSTSGKTGELFF
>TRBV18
CASSSGQGAGNEQFF
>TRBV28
CASSAASRVGGYTF
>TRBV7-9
CASSSQVTPHYGYTF
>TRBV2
CASTSGQGRFYEQYF
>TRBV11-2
CASSLNTAATYEQYF
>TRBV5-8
CASSLKGTAASYEQYF
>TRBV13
CASSDTGGPIAKTQYF
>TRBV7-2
CASSPTTGNYGYTF
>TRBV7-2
CASSRAITGREGGYTF
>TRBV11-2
CASSAQRAYEQYF
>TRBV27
CASSLSGPGTRRNTIYF
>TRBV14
CASSPGSTGELFF
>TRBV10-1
CASSESRQGPQVDYGYTF
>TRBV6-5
CASSLTGGSPLHF
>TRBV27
CASKQNLGTDTEAFF
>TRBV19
CASSMGQGVSPLHF
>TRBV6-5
CASRVSRAYEQYF
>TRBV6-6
CASSYLRYSNQPQHF
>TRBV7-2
CASSLDSGTGNTIYF
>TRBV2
CASSEARYNEQFF
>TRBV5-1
CASSLWGSNEKLFF
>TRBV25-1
CASSRTGSEQYF
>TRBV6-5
CASSYQWDRVGEQYF